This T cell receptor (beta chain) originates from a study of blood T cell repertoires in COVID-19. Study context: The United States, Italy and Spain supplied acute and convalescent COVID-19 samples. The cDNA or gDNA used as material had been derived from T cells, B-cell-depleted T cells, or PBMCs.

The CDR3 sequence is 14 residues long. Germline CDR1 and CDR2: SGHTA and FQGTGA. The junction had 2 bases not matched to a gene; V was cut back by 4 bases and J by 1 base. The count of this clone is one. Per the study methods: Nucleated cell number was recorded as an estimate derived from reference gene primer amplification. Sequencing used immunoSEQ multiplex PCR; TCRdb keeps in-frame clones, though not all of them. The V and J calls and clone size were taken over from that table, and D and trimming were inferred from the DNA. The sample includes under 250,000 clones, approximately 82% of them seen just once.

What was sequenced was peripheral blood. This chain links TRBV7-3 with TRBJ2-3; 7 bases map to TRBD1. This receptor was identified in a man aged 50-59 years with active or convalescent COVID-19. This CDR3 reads CASSSDRGTDTQYF. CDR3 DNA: TGTGCCAGCAGCTCCGACAGGGGCACAGATACGCAGTATTTT. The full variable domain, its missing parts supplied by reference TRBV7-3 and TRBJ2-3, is GAGVSQTPSNKVTEKGKYVELRCDPISGHTALYWYRQSLGQGPEFLIYFQGTGAADDSGLPNDRFFAVRPEGSVSTLKIQRTERGDSAVYLCASSSDRGTDTQYFGPGTRLTVL.